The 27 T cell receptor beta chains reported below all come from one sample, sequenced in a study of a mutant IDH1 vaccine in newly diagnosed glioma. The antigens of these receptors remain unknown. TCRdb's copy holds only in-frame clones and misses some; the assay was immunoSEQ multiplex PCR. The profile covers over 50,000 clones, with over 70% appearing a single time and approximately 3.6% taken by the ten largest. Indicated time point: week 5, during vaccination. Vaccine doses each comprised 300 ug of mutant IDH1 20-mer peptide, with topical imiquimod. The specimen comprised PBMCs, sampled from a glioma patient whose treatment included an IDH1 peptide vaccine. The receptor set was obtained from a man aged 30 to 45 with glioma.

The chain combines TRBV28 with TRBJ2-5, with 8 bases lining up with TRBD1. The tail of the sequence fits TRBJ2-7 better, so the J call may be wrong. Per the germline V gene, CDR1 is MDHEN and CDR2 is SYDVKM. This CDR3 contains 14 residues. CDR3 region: CASSTGGRTYEQYF. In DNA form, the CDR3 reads TGTGCCAGCAGTACAGGGGGGAGAACCTACGAGCAGTACTTC.

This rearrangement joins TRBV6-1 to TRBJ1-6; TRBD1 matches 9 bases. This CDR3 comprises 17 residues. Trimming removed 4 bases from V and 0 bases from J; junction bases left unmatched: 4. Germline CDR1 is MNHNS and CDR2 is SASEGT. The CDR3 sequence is CASSVDRGSSYNSPLHF. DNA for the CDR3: TGTGCCAGCAGTGTCGACAGGGGGAGCTCCTATAATTCACCCCTCCACTTT.

The CDR3 nucleotides are TGCGCCAGCAGCTCCGACACTGAAGCTTTCTTT. Translating gives CASSSDTEAFF. The chain couples TRBV5-1 to TRBJ1-1; D gene ambiguous. V dropped 3 bases and J dropped 3 bases, with 3 bases sitting between them. The length of the CDR3 is 11 residues. The germline V gene encodes CDR1 SGHRS and CDR2 YFSETQ.

CDR3 DNA sequence: TGTGCCAGCAGCTTATCTCGGGGGGGGGATACGCAGTATTTT. This codes for CASSLSRGGDTQYF. The V gene is TRBV7-2, the J gene TRBJ2-3; TRBD2 matches 8 bases. The CDR3 has 14 residues. The J segment lost 6 bases and the V segment lost 2 bases, leaving 4 bases of the junction unmatched. Per germline, CDR1 SGHTA and CDR2 FQGNSA.

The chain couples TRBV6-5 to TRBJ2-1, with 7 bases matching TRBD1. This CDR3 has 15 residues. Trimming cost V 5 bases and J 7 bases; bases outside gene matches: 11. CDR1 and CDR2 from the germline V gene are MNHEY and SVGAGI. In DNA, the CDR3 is TGTGCCAGCAGTCGGGACAGAGGGCATACAAATGAGCAGTTCTTC. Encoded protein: CASSRDRGHTNEQFF.

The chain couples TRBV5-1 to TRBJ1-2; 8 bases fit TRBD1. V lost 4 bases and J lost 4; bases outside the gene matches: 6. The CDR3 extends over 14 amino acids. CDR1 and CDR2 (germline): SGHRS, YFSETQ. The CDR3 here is CASSPAGGSYGYTF. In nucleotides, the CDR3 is TGCGCCAGCAGCCCGGCAGGGGGCAGCTATGGCTACACCTTC.

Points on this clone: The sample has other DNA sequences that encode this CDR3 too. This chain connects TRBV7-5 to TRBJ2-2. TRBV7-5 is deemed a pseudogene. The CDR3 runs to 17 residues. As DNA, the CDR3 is TGTGTCAGAAGCTTAGTTGTCGGACGGAAGAACACCGGGGAGCTGTTTTTT. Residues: CVRSLVVGRKNTGELFF.

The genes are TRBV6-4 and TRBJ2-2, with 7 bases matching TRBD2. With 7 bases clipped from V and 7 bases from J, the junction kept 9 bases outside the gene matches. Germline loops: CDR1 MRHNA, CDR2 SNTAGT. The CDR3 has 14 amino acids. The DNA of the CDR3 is TGTGCCAGCACCGACCGGGGGGATGGCGGGGAGCTGTTTTTT. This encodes CASTDRGDGGELFF.

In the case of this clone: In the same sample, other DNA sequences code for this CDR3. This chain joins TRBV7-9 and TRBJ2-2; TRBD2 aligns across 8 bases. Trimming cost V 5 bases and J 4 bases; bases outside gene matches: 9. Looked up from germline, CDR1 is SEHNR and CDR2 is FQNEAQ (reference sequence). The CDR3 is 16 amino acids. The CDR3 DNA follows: TGTGCCAGCAGCCCCCCAAGCGGGGGACCCACCGGGGAGCTGTTTTTT. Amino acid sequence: CASSPPSGGPTGELFF.

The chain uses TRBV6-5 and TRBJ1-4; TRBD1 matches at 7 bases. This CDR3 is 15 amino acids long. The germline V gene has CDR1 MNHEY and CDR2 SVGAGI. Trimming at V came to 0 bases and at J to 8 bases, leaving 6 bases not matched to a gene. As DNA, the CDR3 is TGTGCCAGCAGTTACTCGCGCAGGGGGAACGAAAAACTGTTTTTT. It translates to CASSYSRRGNEKLFF.

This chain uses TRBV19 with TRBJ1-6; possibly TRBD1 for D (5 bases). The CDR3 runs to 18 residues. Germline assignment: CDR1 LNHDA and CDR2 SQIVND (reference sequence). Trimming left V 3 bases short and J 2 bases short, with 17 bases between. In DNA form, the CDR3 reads TGTGCCAGTAGTATGCTCTGGGGGACGAGCACCTATAATTCACCCCTCCACTTT. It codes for CASSMLWGTSTYNSPLHF.

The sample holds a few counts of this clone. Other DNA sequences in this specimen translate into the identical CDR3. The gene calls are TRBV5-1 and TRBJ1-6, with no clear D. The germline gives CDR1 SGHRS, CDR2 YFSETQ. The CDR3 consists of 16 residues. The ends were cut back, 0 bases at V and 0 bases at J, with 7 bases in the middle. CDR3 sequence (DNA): TGCGCCAGCAGCTTGGGTGGGAGCTCCTATAATTCACCCCTCCACTTT. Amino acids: CASSLGGSSYNSPLHF.

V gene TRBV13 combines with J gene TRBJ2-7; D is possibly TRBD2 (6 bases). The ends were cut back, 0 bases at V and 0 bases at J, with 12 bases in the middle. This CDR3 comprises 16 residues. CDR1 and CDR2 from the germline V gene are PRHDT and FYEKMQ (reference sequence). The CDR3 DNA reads TGTGCCAGCAGCTTAGGCACCGGCGGGAACTCCTACGAGCAGTACTTC. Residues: CASSLGTGGNSYEQYF.

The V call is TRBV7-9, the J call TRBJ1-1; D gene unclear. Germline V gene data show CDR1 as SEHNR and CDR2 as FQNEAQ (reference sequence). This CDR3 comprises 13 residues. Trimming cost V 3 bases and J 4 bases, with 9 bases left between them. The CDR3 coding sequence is TGTGCCAGCAGCTTTCCCGCCGGCACTGAAGCTTTCTTT. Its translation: CASSFPAGTEAFF.

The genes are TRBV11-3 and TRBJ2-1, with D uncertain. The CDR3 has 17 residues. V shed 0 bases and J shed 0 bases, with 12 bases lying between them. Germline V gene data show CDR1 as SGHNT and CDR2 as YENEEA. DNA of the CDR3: TGTGCCAGCAGCTTAGATTACGGGCAGACCTCCTACAATGAGCAGTTCTTC. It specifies CASSLDYGQTSYNEQFF.

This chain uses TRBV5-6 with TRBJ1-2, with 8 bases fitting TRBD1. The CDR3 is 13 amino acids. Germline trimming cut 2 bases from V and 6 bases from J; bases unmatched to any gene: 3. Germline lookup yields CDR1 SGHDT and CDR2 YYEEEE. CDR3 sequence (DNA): TGTGCCAGCAGCTTACAGGGGGGCCATGGCTACACCTTC. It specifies CASSLQGGHGYTF.

The CDR3 DNA is TGTGCCAGCTCACCATCACAGTGGTACGAGCAGTACTTC. Its protein is CASSPSQWYEQYF. The rearrangement joins TRBV18 to TRBJ2-5; no firm D call. The end of the DNA fits TRBJ2-7 better, so the J call may be wrong. This CDR3 spans 13 amino acids. CDR1 and CDR2 from the germline V gene are KGHSH and LQKENI.

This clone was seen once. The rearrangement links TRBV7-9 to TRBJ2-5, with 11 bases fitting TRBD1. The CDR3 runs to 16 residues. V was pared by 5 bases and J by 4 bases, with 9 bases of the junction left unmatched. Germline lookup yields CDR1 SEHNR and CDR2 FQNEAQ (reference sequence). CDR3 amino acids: CASSPTDRGPGETQYF. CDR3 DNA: TGTGCCAGCAGCCCCACGGACAGGGGGCCGGGAGAGACCCAGTACTTC.

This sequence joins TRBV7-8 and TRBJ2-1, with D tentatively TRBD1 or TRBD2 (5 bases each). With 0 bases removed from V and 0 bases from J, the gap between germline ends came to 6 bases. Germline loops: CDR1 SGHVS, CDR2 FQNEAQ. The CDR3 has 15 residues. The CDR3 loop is CASSLAGDSYNEQFF. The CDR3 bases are TGTGCCAGCAGCTTAGCGGGGGACTCCTACAATGAGCAGTTCTTC.

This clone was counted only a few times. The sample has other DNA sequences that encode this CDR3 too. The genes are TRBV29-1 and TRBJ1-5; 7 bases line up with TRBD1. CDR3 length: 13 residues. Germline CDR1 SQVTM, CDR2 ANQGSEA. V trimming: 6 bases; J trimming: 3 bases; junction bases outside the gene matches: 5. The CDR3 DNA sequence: TGCAGCGTCGAAACAGGGGACAATCAGCCCCAGCATTTT. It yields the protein CSVETGDNQPQHF. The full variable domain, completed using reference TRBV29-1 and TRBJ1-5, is SAVISQKPSRDICQRGTSLTIQCQVDSQVTMMFWYRQQPGQSLTLIATANQGSEATYESGFVIDKFPISRPNLTFSTLTVSNMSPEDSSIYLCSVETGDNQPQHFGDGTRLSIL.

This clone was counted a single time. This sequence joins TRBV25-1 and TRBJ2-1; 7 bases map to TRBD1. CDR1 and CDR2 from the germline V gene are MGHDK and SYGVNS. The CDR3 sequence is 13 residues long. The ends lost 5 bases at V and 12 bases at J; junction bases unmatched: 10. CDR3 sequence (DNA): TGTGCCAGCAGTCGAGACAGGGCCCTGGGGCAGTTCTTC. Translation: CASSRDRALGQFF.

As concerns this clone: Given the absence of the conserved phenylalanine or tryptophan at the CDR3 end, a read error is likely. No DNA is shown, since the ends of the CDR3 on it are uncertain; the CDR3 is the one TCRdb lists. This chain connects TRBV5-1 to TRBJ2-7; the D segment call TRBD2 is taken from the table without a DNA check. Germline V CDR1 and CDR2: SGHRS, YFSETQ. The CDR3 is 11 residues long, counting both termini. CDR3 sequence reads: CAGGKPQVEFI.

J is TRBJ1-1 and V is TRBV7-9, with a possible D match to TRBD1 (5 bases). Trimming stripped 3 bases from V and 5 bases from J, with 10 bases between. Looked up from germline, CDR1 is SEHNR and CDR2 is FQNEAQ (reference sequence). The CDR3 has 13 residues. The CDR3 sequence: CASSLSGGTEAFF. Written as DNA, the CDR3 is TGTGCCAGCAGCTTGTCGGGGGGGACTGAAGCTTTCTTT.

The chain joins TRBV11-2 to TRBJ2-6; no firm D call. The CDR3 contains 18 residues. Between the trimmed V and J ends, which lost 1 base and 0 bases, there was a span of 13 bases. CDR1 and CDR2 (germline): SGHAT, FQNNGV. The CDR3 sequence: CASSLGRGFSSGANVLTF. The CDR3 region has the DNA TGTGCCAGCAGCTTAGGTCGCGGCTTCAGCTCTGGGGCCAACGTCCTGACTTTC. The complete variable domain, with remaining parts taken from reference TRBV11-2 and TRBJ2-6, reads EAGVAQSPRYKIIEKRQSVAFWCNPISGHATLYWYQQILGQGPKLLIQFQNNGVVDDSQLPKDRFSAERLKGVDSTLKIQPAKLEDSAVYLCASSLGRGFSSGANVLTFGAGSRLTVL.

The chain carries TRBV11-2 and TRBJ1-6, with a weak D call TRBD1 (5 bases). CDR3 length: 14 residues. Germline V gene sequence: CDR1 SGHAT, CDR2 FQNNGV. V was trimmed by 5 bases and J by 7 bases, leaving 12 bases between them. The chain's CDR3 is CASSPGGQNSPLHF. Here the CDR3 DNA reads TGTGCCAGCAGCCCGGGGGGTCAAAATTCACCCCTCCACTTT. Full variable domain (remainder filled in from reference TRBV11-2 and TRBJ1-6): EAGVAQSPRYKIIEKRQSVAFWCNPISGHATLYWYQQILGQGPKLLIQFQNNGVVDDSQLPKDRFSAERLKGVDSTLKIQPAKLEDSAVYLCASSPGGQNSPLHFGNGTRLTVT.

In nucleotides, the CDR3 is TGTGCCAGCAGTTTCCTGCCAAGGAAATATAATTCACCCCTCCACTTT. It yields the protein CASSFLPRKYNSPLHF. The gene calls are TRBV27 and TRBJ1-6, with D unresolved. The CDR3 spans 16 residues. V dropped 3 bases and J dropped 4 bases, with 13 bases sitting between them. CDR1 is MNHEY, CDR2 SMNVEV, per germline (reference sequence).

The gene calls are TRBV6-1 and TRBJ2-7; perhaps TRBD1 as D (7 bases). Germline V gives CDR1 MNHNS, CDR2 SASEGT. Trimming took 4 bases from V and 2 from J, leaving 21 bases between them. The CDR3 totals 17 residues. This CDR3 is CASSGSGGMIKTYEQYF. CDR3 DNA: TGTGCCAGCAGTGGGTCAGGGGGGATGATAAAAACCTACGAGCAGTACTTC.